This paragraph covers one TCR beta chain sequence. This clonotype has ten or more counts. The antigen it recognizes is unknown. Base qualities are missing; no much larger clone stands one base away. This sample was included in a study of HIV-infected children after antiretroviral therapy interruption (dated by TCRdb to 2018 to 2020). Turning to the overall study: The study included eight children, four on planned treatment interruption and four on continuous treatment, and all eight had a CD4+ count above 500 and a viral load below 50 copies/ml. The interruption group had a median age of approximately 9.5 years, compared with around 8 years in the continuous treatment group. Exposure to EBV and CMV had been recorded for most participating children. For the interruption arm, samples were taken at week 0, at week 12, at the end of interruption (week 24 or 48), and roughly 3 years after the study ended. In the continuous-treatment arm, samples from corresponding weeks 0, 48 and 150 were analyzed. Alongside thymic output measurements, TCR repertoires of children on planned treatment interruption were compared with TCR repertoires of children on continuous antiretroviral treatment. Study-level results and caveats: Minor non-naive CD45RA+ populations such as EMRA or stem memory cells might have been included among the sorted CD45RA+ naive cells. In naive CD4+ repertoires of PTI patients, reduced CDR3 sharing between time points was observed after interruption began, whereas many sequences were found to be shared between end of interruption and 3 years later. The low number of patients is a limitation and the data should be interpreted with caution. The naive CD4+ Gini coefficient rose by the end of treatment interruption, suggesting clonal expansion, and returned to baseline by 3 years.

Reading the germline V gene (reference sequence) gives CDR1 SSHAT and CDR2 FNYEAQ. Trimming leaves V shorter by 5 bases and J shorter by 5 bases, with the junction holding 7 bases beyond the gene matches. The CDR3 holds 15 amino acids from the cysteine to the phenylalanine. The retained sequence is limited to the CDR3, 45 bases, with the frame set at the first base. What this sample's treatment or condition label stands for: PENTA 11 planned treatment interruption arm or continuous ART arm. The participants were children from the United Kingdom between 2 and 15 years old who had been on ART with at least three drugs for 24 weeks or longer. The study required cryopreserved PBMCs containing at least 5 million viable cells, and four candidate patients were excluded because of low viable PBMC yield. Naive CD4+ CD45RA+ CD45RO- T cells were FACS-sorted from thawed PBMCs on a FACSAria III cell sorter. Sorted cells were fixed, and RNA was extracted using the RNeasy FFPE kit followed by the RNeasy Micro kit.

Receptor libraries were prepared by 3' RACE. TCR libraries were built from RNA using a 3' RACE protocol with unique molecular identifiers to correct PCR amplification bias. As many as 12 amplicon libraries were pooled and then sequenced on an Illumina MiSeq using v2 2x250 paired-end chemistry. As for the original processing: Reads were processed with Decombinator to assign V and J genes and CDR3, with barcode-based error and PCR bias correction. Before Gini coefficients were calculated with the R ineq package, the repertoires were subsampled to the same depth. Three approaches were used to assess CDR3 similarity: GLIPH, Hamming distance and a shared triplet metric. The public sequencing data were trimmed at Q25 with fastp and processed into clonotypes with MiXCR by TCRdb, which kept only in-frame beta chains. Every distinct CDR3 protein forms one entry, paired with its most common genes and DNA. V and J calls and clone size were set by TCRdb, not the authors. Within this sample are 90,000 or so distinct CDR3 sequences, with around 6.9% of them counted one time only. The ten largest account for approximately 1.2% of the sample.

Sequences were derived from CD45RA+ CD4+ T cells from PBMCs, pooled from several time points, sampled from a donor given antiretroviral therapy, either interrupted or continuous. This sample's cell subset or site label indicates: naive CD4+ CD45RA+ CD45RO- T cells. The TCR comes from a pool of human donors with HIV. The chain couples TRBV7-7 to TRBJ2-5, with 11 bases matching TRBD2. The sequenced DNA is TGTGCCAGCAGCAAGGGACTAGCGGCCATGGAGACCCAGTACTTC. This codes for CASSKGLAAMETQYF.